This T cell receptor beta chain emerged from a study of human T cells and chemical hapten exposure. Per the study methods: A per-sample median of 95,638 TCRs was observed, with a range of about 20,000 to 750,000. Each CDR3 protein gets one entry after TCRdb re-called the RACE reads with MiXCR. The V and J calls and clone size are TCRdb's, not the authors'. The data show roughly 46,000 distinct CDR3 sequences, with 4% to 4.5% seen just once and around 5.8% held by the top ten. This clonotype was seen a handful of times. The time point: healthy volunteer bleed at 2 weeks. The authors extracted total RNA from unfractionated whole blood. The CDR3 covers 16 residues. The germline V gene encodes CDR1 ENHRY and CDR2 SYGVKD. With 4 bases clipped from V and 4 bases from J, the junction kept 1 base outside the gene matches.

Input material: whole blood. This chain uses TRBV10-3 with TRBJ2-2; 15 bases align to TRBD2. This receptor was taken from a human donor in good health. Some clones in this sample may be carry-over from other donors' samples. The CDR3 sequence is CAISGGLAGGTGELFF. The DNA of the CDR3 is TGTGCCATCAGTGGGGGACTAGCGGGGGGCACCGGGGAGCTGTTTTTT.